The T cell receptor (beta chain) under discussion was sequenced for a study of beta chain features in type 1 diabetes. For the study at large: Investigators examined approximately 110,000,000 sorted cells across all samples.

Sorting produced populations that all topped 98% purity. Study-wide results and caveats: For patients, the naive, central memory and Treg TCRB repertoires appeared more alike than for healthy donors. Type 1 diabetes patients showed a moderate but significant shortening of TCRB CDR3s in all four CD4+ subsets.

The authors reverse transcribed all of the isolated RNA, so sequencing captured expressed TCRB transcripts. Only in-frame clones appear in the TCRdb table, and some are missing; sequencing was by immunoSEQ multiplex PCR. This sample has under 200,000 clones, with 6.5% to 10% found just once. V was cut by 0 bases and J by 4 bases, with 12 bases left in between. CDR1 is SGHTA, CDR2 FQGNSA, per germline. CDR3 length: 15 residues. This clone was counted between two and nine times. Its antigen remains unidentified. Sequenced input: central memory CD4+ T cells from blood. The sequence derives from a woman under 30 with type 1 diabetes. The chain has TRBV7-2 and TRBJ2-5; D is ambiguous. The CDR3 is CASSLATATGETQYF. In DNA form, the CDR3 reads TGTGCCAGCAGCTTAGCGACGGCCACGGGAGAGACCCAGTACTTC.